This T cell receptor beta chain is from a study of shared clonotypes between healthy human individuals. Study in general: Per donor, three plates held CD4 naive cells, three held CD4 memory, two held CD8 naive and one held CD8 memory.

Study processing details: In the immunoSEQ data, sequences were junction-only and lacked quality scores, so filtering differed. Generated by immunoSEQ multiplex PCR, the TCRdb table keeps only in-frame clones and is missing some. V and J calls and clone size are given by that table; D and trimming were obtained from the DNA. The sample yields 2 million to 2.5 million clones, roughly 93% seen once. Trimming pared 5 bases from V and 2 bases from J, leaving 16 bases between. Germline CDR1 is MDHEN and CDR2 is SYDVKM. This CDR3 has 16 residues. Notes on this clone: Antigen unknown.

Study findings and constraints: Between several donors, naive CD4 clonotypes were shared at a level of about 5%.

The genes are TRBV28 and TRBJ1-3; D is perhaps TRBD1 (5 bases). Specimen: naive CD4+ T cells from PBMCs. Described subset: CD45RA+ positively selected. The clonotype was recovered from a young man in good health. Some clones in this sample may be carry-over from other donors' samples. Here the CDR3 reads CASSAPQGRTGNTIYF. The CDR3 DNA sequence: TGTGCCAGCAGTGCCCCCCAGGGACGGACTGGAAACACCATATATTTT. The variable domain in full, with the rest retrieved from reference TRBV28 and TRBJ1-3, is DVKVTQSSRYLVKRTGEKVFLECVQDMDHENMFWYRQDPGLGLRLIYFSYDVKMKEKGDIPEGYSVSREKKERFSLILESASTNQTSMYLCASSAPQGRTGNTIYFGEGSWLTVV.